This T cell receptor (beta chain) was recorded in a study of blood T cell repertoires in COVID-19. About the study: Italy, Spain and the United States were the sources of the convalescent and acute COVID-19 samples. T cells, B-cell-depleted T cells, or PBMCs supplied cDNA or gDNA.

This clone was picked up one time. Losses at the gene ends were 7 bases for V and 6 bases for J; bases not matched to a gene: 7. Germline V gene data show CDR1 as SNHLY and CDR2 as FYNNEI. This CDR3 spans 13 amino acids. Original processing notes: Amplifying reference gene primers gave estimates of nucleated cell counts. Only in-frame clones appear in the TCRdb table, and some are missing; sequencing was by immunoSEQ multiplex PCR. That table furnishes V, J and clone size, whereas the DNA furnished D and trimming. This table has some 130,000 clones, approximately 88% appearing once. Input material: peripheral blood. This chain uses TRBV2 with TRBJ1-1; 8 bases line up with TRBD1. The sequence was collected from a man aged 45-60 years with acute or convalescent COVID-19. CDR3 amino acids: CASKGQVLAEAFF. In nucleotides, the CDR3 is TGTGCCAGCAAGGGACAGGTCCTAGCTGAAGCTTTCTTT.